The T cell receptor (beta chain) described here comes from a study of graft-versus-host responses after intestinal transplantation. Worth noting for this clone: The antigen remains undetermined.

Some clones are missing from TCRdb's copy, which holds only in-frame ones; the method was immunoSEQ multiplex PCR. This sample has over 75,000 clones, with roughly 84% found just once. With 2 bases removed from V and 4 bases from J, the gap between germline ends came to 11 bases. CDR3 length: 15 residues. From germline, CDR1 is SGHAT and CDR2 FQNNGV. The TCR comes from a human donor who was the organ donor for an intestinal transplant. This chain joins TRBV11-2 and TRBJ1-4, with D tentatively TRBD1 (6 bases). The sample in question was unstimulated CD8+ T cells sorted from spleen or lymph node cells, obtained before transplant. CDR3 protein: CASSLTGMYNEKLFF. CDR3 nucleotides: TGTGCCAGCAGCTTAACAGGGATGTATAATGAAAAACTGTTTTTT.